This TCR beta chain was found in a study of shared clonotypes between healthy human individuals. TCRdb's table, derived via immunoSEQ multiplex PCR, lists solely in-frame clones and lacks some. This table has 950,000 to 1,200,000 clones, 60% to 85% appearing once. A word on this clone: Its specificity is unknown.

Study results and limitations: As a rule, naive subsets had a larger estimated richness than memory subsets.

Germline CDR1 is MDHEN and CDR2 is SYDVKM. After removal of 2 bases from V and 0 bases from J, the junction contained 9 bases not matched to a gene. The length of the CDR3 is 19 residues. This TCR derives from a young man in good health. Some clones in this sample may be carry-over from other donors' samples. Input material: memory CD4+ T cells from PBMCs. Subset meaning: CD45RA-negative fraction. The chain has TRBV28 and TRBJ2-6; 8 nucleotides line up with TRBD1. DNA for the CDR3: TGTGCCAGCAGTTTACCTCCGGGACAGGCCTTCTCTGGGGCCAACGTCCTGACTTTC. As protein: CASSLPPGQAFSGANVLTF.